Following are 2 T cell receptor beta chains from one sample sequenced in a study of shared clonotypes between healthy human individuals (dated by TCRdb to 2020 to 2022). The library was obtained by the immunoSEQ multiplex PCR assay. Imported from immuneACCESS, the table was reduced by TCRdb to in-frame sequences with V and J called. These copies leave out some clones; in studies compared against another copy, an unresolved V gene accounts for under half, and the cause of the remainder is not known. The sample profile shows some 2,000,000 clones; 95% of them were found once. Of the sample, under 0.15% falls within the top ten clones. The sample taken for sequencing was naive CD4+ T cells sorted from blood. Read against the paper, the sample's cell subset or site label means: CD45RA+ positively selected. All receptors come from a young man in good health.

This sequence joins TRBV18 and TRBJ2-1; 7 positions agree with TRBD1. The CDR3 runs to 14 residues. V shed 4 bases and J 0 bases; nucleotides not matched to a gene: 0. Germline lookup yields CDR1 KGHSH and CDR2 LQKENI. The CDR3 nucleotides read TGTGCCAGCTCACGGGACAGCTCCTACAATGAGCAGTTCTTC. This encodes CASSRDSSYNEQFF.

V gene TRBV14 combines with J gene TRBJ2-1; a weak D match, TRBD2 (5 bases). Germline values: CDR1 SGHDN, CDR2 FVKESK. The CDR3 totals 13 residues. V shed 2 bases and J shed 9 bases, with 11 bases lying between them. CDR3 bases: TGTGCCAGCAGCCAACTAGAGAGGGTTGAGCAGTTCTTC. Translating it yields CASSQLERVEQFF.